A single sample is the source of the 18 T cell receptor beta chains below, sequenced in a study of T cells after yellow fever vaccination. Each CDR3 protein gets one entry after TCRdb re-called the 5' RACE reads with MiXCR. Of hundreds of thousands of distinct CDR3 sequences detected, 8.5% to 10% appear once; the ten largest clones hold about 20%. Sequenced here: PBMCs, sampled on the day of the first yellow fever vaccination. The receptors shown here come from a man between 18 and 29 years old who received the YFV17D yellow fever vaccine.

This clonotype was observed a handful of times. V gene TRBV29-1 combines with J gene TRBJ1-2; D not resolved. The CDR3 extends over 13 amino acids. Trimming stripped 2 bases from V and 2 bases from J, with 9 bases between. Germline loops: CDR1 SQVTM, CDR2 ANQGSEA. CDR3 protein: CSVETGSNYGYTF. The CDR3 nucleotides read TGCAGCGTTGAAACCGGCAGCAACTATGGCTACACCTTC.

This clonotype was found many times. V is TRBV29-1 and J is TRBJ1-4; TRBD1 might be the D (6 bases). Trimming removed 4 bases from V and 0 bases from J, with 15 bases in between. The CDR3 covers 16 residues. The germline V gene encodes CDR1 SQVTM and CDR2 ANQGSEA. The CDR3 bases are TGCAGCGTTGCTACAGGGTGGGGCGCAACTAATGAAAAACTGTTTTTT. Protein: CSVATGWGATNEKLFF.

This clonotype was seen many times. The chain has TRBV3-1 and TRBJ2-5; D is undetermined. CDR3 length: 16 amino acids. Looked up from germline, CDR1 is LGHDT and CDR2 is YNNKEL (reference sequence). V was cut by 3 bases and J by 4 bases, with 18 bases left in between. The CDR3 bases are TGTGCCAGCAGCCACAAAGGCGGCTGGGCAACAGAGACCCAGTACTTC. It yields the protein CASSHKGGWATETQYF.

This clonotype was seen a few times. This chain joins TRBV6-1 and TRBJ2-2; TRBD2 matches 10 bases. Looked up from germline, CDR1 is MNHNS and CDR2 is SASEGT. This CDR3 spans 14 amino acids. The V and J ends lost 7 bases and 8 bases, in that order; junction bases with no gene match: 7. This chain's CDR3 is CASTEGTSVGELFF. In DNA, the CDR3 is TGTGCCAGCACCGAAGGGACTAGCGTTGGGGAGCTGTTTTTT.

The V gene is TRBV10-3, the J gene TRBJ1-6; unclear D gene. Germline CDR1 ENHRY, CDR2 SYGVKD. V was trimmed by 8 bases and J by 8 bases, leaving 10 bases between them. The CDR3 runs to 12 residues. CDR3 amino acids: CAIRSLDSPLHF. For the CDR3, the DNA is TGTGCCATCCGCAGTCTTGATTCACCCCTCCACTTT.

This clonotype was counted between two and nine times. The chain couples TRBV20-1 to TRBJ2-3; D is possibly TRBD1 (7 bases). The CDR3 contains 13 residues. Deletions cut 6 bases from V and 1 base from J, with 11 bases between. CDR1 and CDR2 (germline): DFQATT, SNEGSKA (reference sequence). The CDR3 region is CSARDSRTDTQYF. The CDR3 coding sequence is TGCAGTGCGCGGGACAGCCGCACAGATACGCAGTATTTT.

This clonotype was recorded a few times. The chain employs TRBV5-6 and TRBJ2-2; 7 positions match TRBD2. The CDR3 loop spans 14 amino acids. The junction had 9 bases not matched to a gene; V was cut back by 6 bases and J by 7 bases. Germline CDR1 reads SGHDT; CDR2 reads YYEEEE. The CDR3 loop is CASTEGLGRGELFF. The CDR3 bases are TGTGCCAGCACCGAAGGACTAGGGCGCGGGGAGCTGTTTTTT.

This clonotype was seen more than once but under ten times. V and J are TRBV5-1 and TRBJ2-5; 8 bases match TRBD2. The CDR3 is made up of 15 amino acids. After removal of 0 bases from V and 1 base from J, the junction contained 2 bases not matched to a gene. Germline CDR1 and CDR2: SGHRS and YFSETQ. CDR3 amino acids: CASSLEGLVQETQYF. As DNA, the CDR3 is TGCGCCAGCAGCTTGGAGGGACTAGTCCAAGAGACCCAGTACTTC.

This clonotype was found a few times. The rearrangement links TRBV5-1 to TRBJ2-7; no firm D call. Trimming removed 5 bases from V and 3 bases from J, with 12 bases in between. Germline V CDR1 and CDR2: SGHRS, YFSETQ. The CDR3 is 13 amino acids. The CDR3 protein is CASSHDMVYEQYF. As DNA, the CDR3 is TGCGCCAGCAGTCACGACATGGTCTACGAGCAGTACTTC.

This clonotype was observed a handful of times. The CDR3 spells CASSPKAGAGAFYGYTF. The DNA of the CDR3 is TGTGCCAGCAGCCCCAAGGCAGGGGCAGGGGCATTCTATGGCTACACCTTC. The J gene is TRBJ1-2, the V gene TRBV5-8; perhaps TRBD1 as D (6 bases). Germline CDR1 is SGHTS and CDR2 is YDEGEE. The CDR3 loop spans 17 amino acids. V was shortened by 4 bases and J by 4 bases, with 23 bases between the two germline ends. Full variable domain (missing parts from reference TRBV5-8 and TRBJ1-2): EAGVTQSPTHLIKTRGQQATLRCSPISGHTSVYWYQQALGLGLQFLLWYDEGEERNRGNFPPRFSGRQFPNYSSELNVNALELEDSALYLCASSPKAGAGAFYGYTFGSGTRLTVV.

In this sample, this clonotype turned up a few times. V and J are TRBV12-3 or TRBV12-4 and TRBJ2-1; 16 positions agree with TRBD2. This CDR3 has 17 residues. V was clipped by 4 bases and J by 8 bases; unmatched bases: 8. CDR3 in DNA: TGTGCCAGCAGTTCGGGACTAGCGGGGGGGCGATACTATGAGCAGTTCTTC. Its protein product is CASSSGLAGGRYYEQFF.

This clonotype has a handful of counts. This chain links TRBV4-3 with TRBJ2-1; 7 nucleotides align to TRBD1. Germline loops: CDR1 LGHNA, CDR2 YSLEER. This CDR3 is 13 amino acids long. The trim removed 4 bases at V and 6 bases at J, leaving 3 bases unmatched. The CDR3 nucleotides read TGCGCCAGCAGCCTAGGGACAGCCAATGAGCAGTTCTTC. It yields the protein CASSLGTANEQFF.

This clonotype was picked up many times. The chain joins TRBV25-1 to TRBJ1-6; 9 bases line up with TRBD1. CDR3 length: 14 amino acids. Trimming removed 4 bases from V and 5 bases from J; junction bases left unmatched: 0. Germline V gene lookup returns CDR1 MGHDK and CDR2 SYGVNS. CDR3 in amino acids: CASSGQGDNSPLHF. CDR3 sequence (DNA): TGTGCCAGCAGTGGACAGGGGGATAATTCACCCCTCCACTTT.

This clonotype has more than one count but fewer than ten. The rearrangement joins TRBV6-2 or TRBV6-3 to TRBJ2-3; maybe TRBD2 (6 bases). The CDR3 totals 15 residues. Germline lookup yields CDR1 MNHEY and CDR2 SVGEGT. The ends were cut back, 8 bases at V and 0 bases at J, with 15 bases in the middle. DNA of the CDR3: TGTGCCAGCCGCAACGAGGGGACTAGCACAGATACGCAGTATTTT. Translating gives CASRNEGTSTDTQYF.

This CDR3 reads CASSWALGAGEKLFF. In DNA, the CDR3 is TGTGCCAGCAGCTGGGCGTTGGGGGCCGGGGAAAAACTGTTTTTT. The chain couples TRBV13 to TRBJ1-4; the D gene is possibly TRBD1 (6 bases). The V gene lost 4 bases and the J gene lost 8 bases, with 17 bases spanning the gap. Germline V lookup: CDR1 PRHDT, CDR2 FYEKMQ (reference sequence). There are 15 residues in the CDR3.

The chain uses TRBV5-1 and TRBJ2-1; 8 bases are a match to TRBD1. V trimming: 4 bases; J trimming: 4 bases; junction bases outside the gene matches: 4. CDR3 length: 14 residues. CDR1 is SGHRS, CDR2 YFSETQ, per germline. The CDR3 DNA reads as TGCGCCAGCAGCCTGGACAGGGAGTACAATGAGCAGTTCTTC. Its protein is CASSLDREYNEQFF.

This clonotype was seen a few times. V gene TRBV9 combines with J gene TRBJ1-6; the D gene is possibly TRBD1 (5 bases). The V end lost 0 bases, the J end lost 8 bases, and 12 bases lay between the germline ends. The CDR3 loop spans 15 amino acids. Germline CDR1 reads SGDLS; CDR2 reads YYNGEE. The CDR3 protein is CASSVAGGTDSPLHF. The CDR3 region has the DNA TGTGCCAGCAGCGTAGCCGGGGGTACGGATTCACCCCTCCACTTT.

This clonotype appeared a few times. The V call is TRBV15, the J call TRBJ2-5; D assignment may be TRBD1 or TRBD2 (5 bases each). V was trimmed by 1 base and J by 1 base, leaving 10 bases between them. CDR3 length: 15 amino acids. Germline V gives CDR1 LNHNV, CDR2 YYDKDF (reference sequence). For the CDR3, the DNA is TGTGCCACCAGCAGAGGTGGGGCGGGCCAAGAGACCCAGTACTTC. Residues: CATSRGGAGQETQYF.